This is a list of T cell receptor beta chains from one sample in a study of shared clonotypes between healthy human individuals. Produced via immunoSEQ multiplex PCR; TCRdb's table is partial and in-frame only. The data show 2 million to 2.5 million clones, with approximately 93% seen just once and about 0.37% held by the top ten. The sequencing sample was made of naive CD4+ T cells from PBMCs. All receptors come from a man between 18 and 29 years old in good health. Some clones in this sample may be carry-over from other donors' samples. The CDR3 runs from the conserved cysteine through the conserved F or W. Rows give clone size only sometimes, using once, few, many, or a class for an expanded clone.

j_call | clone_size | v_call | cdr3_aa
TRBJ2-7 | NA | TRBV4-1 | CASSQGGGQGLVEQYF
TRBJ2-2 | NA | TRBV5-1 | CASSLAGTGPTGELFF
TRBJ2-7 | once | TRBV27 | CASIDWDRDRGRYEQYF
TRBJ1-4 | NA | TRBV10-3 | CAISDQGTNEKLFF
TRBJ2-7 | NA | TRBV28 | CASSLVRDYEQYF
TRBJ2-5 | NA | TRBV10-3 | CAISEWVAGIQETQYF
TRBJ1-1 | NA | TRBV5-1 | CASSLVPGQNTEAFF
TRBJ2-7 | NA | TRBV5-4 | CASSPQWTSGKGTGEQYF
TRBJ2-3 | NA | TRBV6-4 | CASSFRSTDTQYF
TRBJ2-7 | NA | TRBV28 | CASNAGVTYEQYF
TRBJ1-2 | few | TRBV28 | CASSSPGSGYTF
TRBJ2-3 | NA | TRBV27 | CASSLTPGRSGDTQYF
TRBJ1-5 | NA | TRBV28 | CASTVGRRVDQPQHF
TRBJ2-2 | NA | TRBV5-1 | CASTQFSGGRNTGELFF
TRBJ1-2 | NA | TRBV25-1 | CASSPQGGRYGYTF
TRBJ2-5 | once | TRBV4-2 | CASLGGKEETQYF
TRBJ1-2 | few | TRBV9 | CASSVAGSGYTF
TRBJ1-2 | NA | TRBV18 | CASSHGRNYGYTF
TRBJ2-2 | NA | TRBV11-3 | CASSPGDRYTGELFF
TRBJ2-5 | NA | TRBV5-4 | CASSLSGFSVQETQYF
TRBJ2-5 | NA | TRBV29-1 | CSGKGYETQYF
TRBJ2-2 | NA | TRBV18 | CASSPGQNTGELFF
TRBJ2-5 | NA | TRBV5-1 | CASSLGDGGGTETQYF
TRBJ2-7 | NA | TRBV15 | CATSQTAAGDEQYF
TRBJ2-1 | NA | TRBV5-1 | CASSRAGDGNEQFF
TRBJ1-5 | NA | TRBV28 | CASSFFPRGNQPQHF
TRBJ1-1 | few | TRBV27 | CASSLRGNTEAFF
TRBJ2-7 | NA | TRBV7-2 | CASTLQLAASYEQYF
TRBJ2-1 | once | TRBV4-3 | CASSQDFPGVSYNEQFF
TRBJ1-1 | NA | TRBV28 | CASSLLSGGNTEAFF
TRBJ1-1 | NA | TRBV5-1 | CASSPSTGVPEAFF
TRBJ1-5 | NA | TRBV28 | CASRPPTGGYQPQHF
TRBJ1-4 | NA | TRBV19 | CASSTDGHVGKEKLFF